What follows describes a single TCR beta chain. Its antigen is unknown. The read gets to within 3 residues of the CDR3 end, and the germline J gene fills in the rest. These data originate in a study of T cell clonality in common variable immunodeficiency. Findings and limits, study-wide: Common variable immunodeficiency TCR beta sequences reportedly had fewer deletions and N-nucleotide insertions. CVID patient heterogeneity limited repertoire-clinical complication correlations. CVID subjects shared fewer TCRbeta clones than healthy controls did.

Reduced serum IgG, IgA and/or IgM plus specific antibody deficiency defined CVID. Control and CVID samples contributed equal amounts of genomic DNA. TCRdb's table, derived via immunoSEQ multiplex PCR, lists solely in-frame clones and lacks some. The sample shows 30,000 to 40,000 clones, none of them appearing just once. The CDR3 is made up of 14 amino acids. The germline V gene encodes CDR1 SGHTA and CDR2 FQGNSA. Trimming removed 2 bases at V and 4 bases at J, with 11 bases between. The chain links TRBV7-2 to TRBJ1-1; D may be TRBD1 (5 bases). Sequencing used peripheral blood mononuclear cells. This sequence was found in a human donor with common variable immunodeficiency. The part of the CDR3 DNA that was read is TGTGCCAGCAGCTTATACGGGGGAGCCACTGAA. Protein: CASSLYGGATE. The CDR3 in its entirety is CASSLYGGATEAFF. Variable domain in full (rest from reference TRBV7-2 and TRBJ1-1): GAGVSQSPSNKVTEKGKDVELRCDPISGHTALYWYRQSLGQGLEFLIYFQGNSAPDKSGLPSDRFSAERTGGSVSTLTIQRTQQEDSAVYLCASSLYGGATEAFFGQGTRLTVV.